The next 20 T cell receptor beta chains were all read from a single sample in a study of T cell repertoires in ileal Crohn's disease. The table came from immunoSEQ multiplex PCR; TCRdb's copy has only in-frame clones and leaves some out. The sample holds 7,500 or so clones; roughly three quarters are singletons and the top ten take around 27%. The time point here: proximal margin of the surgical specimen (macroscopically non-inflamed). Input material: ileal tissue. These receptors came from an adult with Crohn's disease.

The chain joins TRBV27 to TRBJ1-2; 9 bases match TRBD1. The J segment lost 4 bases and the V segment lost 5 bases, leaving 8 bases of the junction unmatched. The CDR3 sequence is 15 residues long. In germline, CDR1 is MNHEY, CDR2 SMNVEV (reference sequence). CDR3 amino acids: CASSVGTGTGYGYTF. The CDR3 nucleotides are TGTGCCAGCAGTGTGGGGACAGGGACGGGCTATGGCTACACCTTC.

The rearrangement uses TRBV13 and TRBJ2-7; 7 bases are shared with TRBD2. J was trimmed by 6 bases and V by 5 bases; bases with no gene match: 16. Germline-derived CDR1 and CDR2 are PRHDT and FYEKMQ (reference sequence). The CDR3 is 16 amino acids. As DNA, the CDR3 is TGTGCCAGCAGCCGCCGAGTTTCGCCCTGGGGGGGCGAGCAGTACTTC. Encoded protein: CASSRRVSPWGGEQYF. The full variable domain, with the rest looked up from reference TRBV13 and TRBJ2-7, is AAGVIQSPRHLIKEKRETATLKCYPIPRHDTVYWYQQGPGQDPQFLISFYEKMQSDKGSIPDRFSAQQFSDYHSELNMSSLELGDSALYFCASSRRVSPWGGEQYFGPGTRLTVT.

The chain recombines TRBV7-9 with TRBJ1-1; D perhaps matches TRBD1 (6 bases). This CDR3 spans 12 amino acids. The germline gives CDR1 SEHNR, CDR2 FQNEAQ (reference sequence). With 3 bases removed from V and 7 bases from J, the gap between germline ends came to 9 bases. The CDR3 DNA reads as TGTGCCAGCAGCTTTGGACAGAATGAAGCTTTCTTT. It encodes CASSFGQNEAFF.

The chain has TRBV4-1 and TRBJ1-3; no clear D gene. Germline CDR1 is MGHRA and CDR2 is YSYEKL. The CDR3 sequence is 15 residues long. Trimming took 0 bases from V and 0 from J, leaving 6 bases between them. CDR3 residues: CASSQEGFSGNTIYF. The CDR3 bases are TGCGCCAGCAGCCAAGAAGGTTTCTCTGGAAACACCATATATTTT.

This clone was seen a handful of times. This sequence joins TRBV14 and TRBJ2-7; D unclear. Germline CDR1 is SGHDN and CDR2 is FVKESK. CDR3 length equals 11 residues. Trimming left V 4 bases short and J 1 base short, with 2 bases between. The CDR3 nucleotides read TGTGCCAGCAGCCTATCCTACGAGCAGTACTTC. Protein sequence: CASSLSYEQYF.

The V gene is TRBV28, the J gene TRBJ2-7, with 8 bases that match TRBD1. V was pared by 7 bases and J by 7 bases, with 9 bases of the junction left unmatched. The CDR3 has 13 amino acids. Germline V lookup: CDR1 MDHEN, CDR2 SYDVKM. The CDR3 DNA reads as TGTGCCAGCAATCGAGACAGGGGTGGTGAGCAGTACTTC. This encodes CASNRDRGGEQYF.

The rearrangement links TRBV19 to TRBJ2-1; TRBD2 might be the D (6 bases). CDR1 is LNHDA and CDR2 is SQIVND in the germline V gene (reference sequence). CDR3 length: 13 residues. Deletions cut 10 bases from V and 9 bases from J, with 19 bases between. Here the CDR3 reads CATSRERRSEQFF. The CDR3 nucleotides are TGTGCCACATCTCGGGAGAGGAGGAGTGAGCAGTTCTTC.

The rearrangement links TRBV19 to TRBJ1-2; D is possibly TRBD1 (6 bases). The CDR3 extends over 16 amino acids. CDR1 is LNHDA and CDR2 is SQIVND in the germline V gene (reference sequence). Between the trimmed V and J ends, which lost 5 bases and 2 bases, there was a span of 18 bases. The CDR3 nucleotides read TGTGCCAGTAGTCCAAGAAACAGGGACTCGAACTATGGCTACACCTTC. It specifies CASSPRNRDSNYGYTF.

The chain joins TRBV5-1 to TRBJ2-3; 10 bases map to TRBD2. Germline V gives CDR1 SGHRS, CDR2 YFSETQ. This CDR3 is 15 amino acids long. The V and J ends lost 4 bases and 8 bases, in that order; junction bases with no gene match: 10. The CDR3 sequence: CASSLDPSGRATQYF. DNA of the CDR3: TGCGCCAGCAGCCTTGACCCTAGCGGGAGAGCTACGCAGTATTTT.

J is TRBJ1-2 and V is TRBV27; D is unclear. CDR1 is MNHEY and CDR2 is SMNVEV in the germline V gene (reference sequence). Trimming stripped 3 bases from V and 7 bases from J, with 18 bases between. The CDR3 loop spans 15 amino acids. The DNA of the CDR3 is TGTGCCAGCAGTTTCGGAGCAGGAGGAATCGGTGGCTACACCTTC. This encodes CASSFGAGGIGGYTF.

By share of the sample, this clone is large. The chain is built from TRBV7-9 and TRBJ2-1; TRBD1 matches 10 bases. CDR1 is SEHNR, CDR2 FQNEAQ, per germline (reference sequence). This CDR3 has 15 residues. Trimming took 6 bases from V and 8 from J; bases not matched to a gene: 10. The CDR3 bases are TGTGCCAGCAGTCCAAGGGACAGGGGATTCTATGAGCAGTTCTTC. This sequence encodes CASSPRDRGFYEQFF.

The chain links TRBV5-8 to TRBJ2-1, with 7 bases fitting TRBD1. This CDR3 is built from 15 residues. V shed 4 bases and J 8 bases; nucleotides not matched to a gene: 12. Per the germline V gene, CDR1 is SGHTS and CDR2 is YDEGEE. The CDR3: CASSTGQPAWDEQFF. The CDR3 DNA is TGTGCCAGCAGCACGGGACAGCCGGCCTGGGATGAGCAGTTCTTC.

The CDR3: CASSLSPSSGNTIYF. The CDR3 DNA sequence: TGTGCCAGCAGCTTAAGTCCGAGCTCTGGAAACACCATATATTTT. The chain recombines TRBV11-2 with TRBJ1-3; D ambiguous. Trimming removed 2 bases at V and 0 bases at J, with 8 bases between. There are 15 residues in the CDR3. Germline assignment: CDR1 SGHAT and CDR2 FQNNGV.

The chain has TRBV5-4 and TRBJ2-3, with D tentatively TRBD1 or TRBD2 (5 bases each). Trimming stripped 3 bases from V and 2 bases from J, with 13 bases between. Germline V gene lookup returns CDR1 SGHNT and CDR2 YYREEE (reference sequence). This CDR3 is 15 amino acids long. Here the CDR3 DNA reads TGTGCCAGCAGCTCGGGACGGGTAGACACAGATACGCAGTATTTT. It specifies CASSSGRVDTDTQYF.

The chain carries TRBV10-1 and TRBJ2-3; 8 nucleotides line up with TRBD2. Unmatched junction bases numbered 7, after V lost 2 bases and J lost 3 bases. Germline V gene sequence: CDR1 WNHNN, CDR2 SYGVQD (reference sequence). This CDR3 comprises 16 residues. In DNA form, the CDR3 reads TGCGCCAGCAGTGAGCACATAGCGGGACGAACAGATACGCAGTATTTT. The encoded protein is CASSEHIAGRTDTQYF.

The chain combines TRBV19 with TRBJ2-1; 7 bases map to TRBD2. After removal of 3 bases from V and 4 bases from J, the junction contained 6 bases not matched to a gene. CDR1 is LNHDA and CDR2 is SQIVND in the germline V gene (reference sequence). This CDR3 region has 15 residues. The CDR3 sequence is CASSIKRDHYNEQFF. The CDR3 region has the DNA TGTGCCAGTAGTATTAAGCGGGACCATTACAATGAGCAGTTCTTC.

The chain has TRBV7-8 and TRBJ2-3, with TRBD2 matching 7 bases. The CDR3 has 16 amino acids. Germline assignment: CDR1 SGHVS and CDR2 FQNEAQ. The trim removed 3 bases at V and 2 bases at J, leaving 8 bases unmatched. For the CDR3, the DNA is TGTGCCAGCAGCTTTTTGCCCGGGGGGTCCACAGATACGCAGTATTTT. Residues: CASSFLPGGSTDTQYF.

This clone was detected once. The genes are TRBV5-1 and TRBJ2-7; D possibly corresponds to TRBD1 (6 bases). This CDR3 contains 19 residues. CDR1 and CDR2 from the germline V gene are SGHRS and YFSETQ. V dropped 2 bases and J dropped 0 bases, with 24 bases sitting between them. CDR3 in amino acids: CASSFWELVGATSSYEQYF. CDR3 DNA sequence: TGCGCCAGCAGCTTTTGGGAATTGGTGGGGGCGACAAGCTCCTACGAGCAGTACTTC.

The table lists this clone with a count of one. This chain connects TRBV5-1 to TRBJ2-1, with D tentatively TRBD2 (5 bases). Germline CDR1 reads SGHRS; CDR2 reads YFSETQ. The CDR3 spans 13 residues. V lost 2 bases to trimming and J lost 5 bases, with 8 bases between them. The chain's CDR3 is CASSFTRDNEQFF. The CDR3 DNA follows: TGCGCCAGCAGCTTCACTAGGGACAATGAGCAGTTCTTC.

V gene TRBV9 combines with J gene TRBJ2-2; 7 positions match TRBD2. The CDR3 sequence is 15 residues long. J lost 4 bases, V lost 7 bases, and 10 bases had no gene match. Germline V CDR1 and CDR2: SGDLS, YYNGEE. The CDR3 DNA reads as TGTGCCAGCTTCCCGACTAGCAGCCGCACCGGGGAGCTGTTTTTT. Encoded protein: CASFPTSSRTGELFF. The whole variable domain, remainder taken from reference TRBV9 and TRBJ2-2, is DSGVTQTPKHLITATGQRVTLRCSPRSGDLSVYWYQQSLDQGLQFLIQYYNGEERAKGNILERFSAQQFPDLHSELNLSSLELGDSALYFCASFPTSSRTGELFFGEGSRLTVL.